This T cell receptor (beta chain) was recorded in a study of CD8 T cells in Susac syndrome. CDR3 length equals 13 residues. V was clipped by 5 bases and J by 5 bases; unmatched bases: 2. Germline values: CDR1 SQVTM, CDR2 ANQGSEA. RNA totalling roughly 0.5 to 1 ug underwent reverse transcription with random hexamers. TCRdb processed the immunoSEQ multiplex PCR reads anew with MiXCR; each CDR3 protein has one entry. This table has around 280,000 distinct CDR3 sequences, roughly 84% appearing once. This TCR was recovered from a human donor with multiple sclerosis. Material: CD8+ T cells from PBMCs. The J gene is TRBJ2-1, the V gene TRBV29-1; TRBD1 aligns across 11 bases. This CDR3 is CSVRTGGNNEQFF. CDR3 nucleotides: TGCAGCGTTAGGACAGGGGGCAACAATGAGCAGTTCTTC.